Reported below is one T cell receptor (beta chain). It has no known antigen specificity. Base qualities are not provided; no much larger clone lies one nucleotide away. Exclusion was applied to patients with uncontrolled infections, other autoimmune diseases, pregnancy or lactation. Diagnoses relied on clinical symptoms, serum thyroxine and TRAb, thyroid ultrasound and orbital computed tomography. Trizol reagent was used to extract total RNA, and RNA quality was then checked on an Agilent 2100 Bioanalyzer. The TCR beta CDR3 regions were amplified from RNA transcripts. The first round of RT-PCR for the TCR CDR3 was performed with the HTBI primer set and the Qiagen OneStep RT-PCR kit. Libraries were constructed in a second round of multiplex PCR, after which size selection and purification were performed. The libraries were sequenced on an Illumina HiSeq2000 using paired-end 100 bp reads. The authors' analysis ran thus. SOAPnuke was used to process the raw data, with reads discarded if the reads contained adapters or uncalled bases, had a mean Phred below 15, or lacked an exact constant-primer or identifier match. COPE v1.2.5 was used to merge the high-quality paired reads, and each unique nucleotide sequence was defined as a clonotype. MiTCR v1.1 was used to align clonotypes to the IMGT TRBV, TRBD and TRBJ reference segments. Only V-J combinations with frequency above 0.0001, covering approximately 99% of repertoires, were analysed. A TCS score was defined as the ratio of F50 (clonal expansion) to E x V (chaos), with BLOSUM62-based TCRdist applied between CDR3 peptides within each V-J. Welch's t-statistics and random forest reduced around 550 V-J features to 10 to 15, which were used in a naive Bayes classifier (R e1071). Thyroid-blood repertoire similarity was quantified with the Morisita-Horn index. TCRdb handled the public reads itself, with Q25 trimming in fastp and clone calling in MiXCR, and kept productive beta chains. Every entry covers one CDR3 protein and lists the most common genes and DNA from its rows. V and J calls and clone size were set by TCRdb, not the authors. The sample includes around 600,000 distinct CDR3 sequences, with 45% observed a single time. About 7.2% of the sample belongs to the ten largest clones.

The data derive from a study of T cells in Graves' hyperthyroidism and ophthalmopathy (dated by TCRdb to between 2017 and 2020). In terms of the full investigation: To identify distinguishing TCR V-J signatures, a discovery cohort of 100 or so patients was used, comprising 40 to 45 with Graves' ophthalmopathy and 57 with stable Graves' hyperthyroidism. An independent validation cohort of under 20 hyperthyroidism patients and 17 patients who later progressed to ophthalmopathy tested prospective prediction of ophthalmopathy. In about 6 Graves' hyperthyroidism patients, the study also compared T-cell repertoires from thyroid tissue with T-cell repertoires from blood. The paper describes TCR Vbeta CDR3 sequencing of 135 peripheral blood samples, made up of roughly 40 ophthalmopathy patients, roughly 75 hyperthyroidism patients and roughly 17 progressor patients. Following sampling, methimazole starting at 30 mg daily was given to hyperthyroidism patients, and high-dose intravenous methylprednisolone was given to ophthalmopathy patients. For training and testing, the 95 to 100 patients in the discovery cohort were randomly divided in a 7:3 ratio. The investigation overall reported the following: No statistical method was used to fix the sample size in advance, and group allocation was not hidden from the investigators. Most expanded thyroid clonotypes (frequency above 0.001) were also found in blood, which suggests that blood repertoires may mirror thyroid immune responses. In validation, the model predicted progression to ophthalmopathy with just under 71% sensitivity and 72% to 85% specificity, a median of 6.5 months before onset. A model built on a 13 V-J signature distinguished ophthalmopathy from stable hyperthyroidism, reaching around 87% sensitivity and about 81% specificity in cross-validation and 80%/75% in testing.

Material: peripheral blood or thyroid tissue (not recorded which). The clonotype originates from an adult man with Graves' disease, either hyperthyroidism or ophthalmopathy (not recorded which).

The CDR3 region: CASSQRTGTNQPQHF. The base sequence is TGTGCCAGCAGCCAACGGACAGGGACGAATCAGCCCCAGCATTTT. The sequence joins TRBV4-2 to TRBJ1-5, and 8 junction bases match TRBD1. V is pruned by 2 bases and J by 4 bases, leaving 4 bases of the junction without a gene match. The CDR3 spans 15 residues, from the cysteine through the phenylalanine. The retained sequence is limited to the CDR3, 45 bases, with the frame set at the first base. From the germline V gene, CDR1 is LGHNA and CDR2 is YNFKEQ.